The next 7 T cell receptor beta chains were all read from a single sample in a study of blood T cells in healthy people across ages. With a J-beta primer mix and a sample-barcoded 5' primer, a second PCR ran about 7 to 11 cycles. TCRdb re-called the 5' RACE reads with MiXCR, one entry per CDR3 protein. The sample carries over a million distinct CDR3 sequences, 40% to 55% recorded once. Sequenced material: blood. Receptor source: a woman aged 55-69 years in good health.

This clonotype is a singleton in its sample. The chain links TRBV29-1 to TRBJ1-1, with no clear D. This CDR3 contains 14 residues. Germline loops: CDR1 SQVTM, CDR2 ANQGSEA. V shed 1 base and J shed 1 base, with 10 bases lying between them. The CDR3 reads CSVEVSGRNTEAFF. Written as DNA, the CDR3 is TGCAGCGTTGAAGTGTCAGGTAGGAACACTGAAGCTTTCTTT.

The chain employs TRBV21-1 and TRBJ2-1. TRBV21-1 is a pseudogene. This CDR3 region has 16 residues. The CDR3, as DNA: TGTGCCGGCAGCAAGTGGGGTAGAAGTTTCCCCAATGAGCAGTTCTTC. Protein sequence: CAGSKWGRSFPNEQFF.

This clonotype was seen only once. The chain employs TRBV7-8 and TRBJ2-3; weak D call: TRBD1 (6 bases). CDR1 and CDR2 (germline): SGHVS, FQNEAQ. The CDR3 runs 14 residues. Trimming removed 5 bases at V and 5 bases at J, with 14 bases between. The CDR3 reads CASSQQGSGDTQYF. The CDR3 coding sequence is TGTGCCAGCAGCCAACAGGGATCCGGAGATACGCAGTATTTT.

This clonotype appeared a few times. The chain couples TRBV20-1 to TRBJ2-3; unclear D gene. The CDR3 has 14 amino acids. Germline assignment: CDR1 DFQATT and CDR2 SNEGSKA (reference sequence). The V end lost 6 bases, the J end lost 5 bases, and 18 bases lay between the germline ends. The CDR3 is CSAAPGSAQDTQYF. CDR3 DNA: TGCAGTGCAGCACCGGGCTCGGCCCAAGATACGCAGTATTTT.

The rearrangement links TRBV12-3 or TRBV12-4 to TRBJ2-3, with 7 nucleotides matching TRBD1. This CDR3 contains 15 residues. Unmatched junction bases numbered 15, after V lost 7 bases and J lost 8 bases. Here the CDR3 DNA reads TGTGCCAGCATGATCATGGACAGGCGTTTGGGTACGCAGTATTTT. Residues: CASMIMDRRLGTQYF.

The CDR3 DNA is TGTGCCAGCAGTGAAGAAGCGTATGACCCTTGGAACGAGCAGTACTTC. This encodes CASSEEAYDPWNEQYF. The V gene is TRBV6-1, the J gene TRBJ2-5; D remains ambiguous. The end of the DNA fits TRBJ2-7 better, so the J call may be wrong. This CDR3 is built from 16 residues. Germline V gene sequence: CDR1 MNHNS, CDR2 SASEGT.

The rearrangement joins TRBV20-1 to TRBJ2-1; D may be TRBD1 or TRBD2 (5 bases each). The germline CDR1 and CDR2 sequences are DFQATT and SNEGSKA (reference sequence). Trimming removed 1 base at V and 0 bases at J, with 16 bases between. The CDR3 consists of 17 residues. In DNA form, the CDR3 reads TGCAGTGCTAGAGGGGGCGCAGGGAGAAGCTCCTACAATGAGCAGTTCTTC. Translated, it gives CSARGGAGRSSYNEQFF.